The present T cell receptor beta chain was sequenced within a study of cytotoxic CD8 clonotypes in ibrutinib-treated CLL (dated by TCRdb to the early 2020s). Regarding the research as a whole: The cohort had 11 relapsed/refractory and more than 14 treatment-naive patients; around 17 were IGHV unmutated. Responses were partial in 24 patients and complete in 2; after median approximately 67 months follow-up, some 14 stayed in remission and some twelve progressed. Response samples were taken after a median of approximately 13 months on treatment, ranging from about 6 to 40 months. On average, each sample had 255,043 productive templates and 96,000 or so productive rearrangements. Longitudinal samples were obtainable from about 30% of the roughly 90 participants in the trial. Cryopreserved peripheral blood mononuclear cells were collected at three points: before therapy, at response, and at either sustained remission or disease progression. Patients were still on ibrutinib when every remission and progressive disease sample was collected.

Interpreted using the paper, the time point label stands for: less than 30 months on ibrutinib. Approximately 2 micrograms of genomic DNA were extracted from cryopreserved PBMCs for TCR beta library preparation. Longitudinal blood samples from CLL patients on ibrutinib monotherapy underwent high-throughput TCR beta sequencing. The patients were enrolled in a single-center, open-label phase 2 trial of ibrutinib monotherapy. Relative to germline, V is 5 bases shorter and J is 4 bases shorter, with 19 bases between their ends. From a lookup of the germline V gene (reference sequence), CDR1 and CDR2 are MNHEY and SMNVEV. The cysteine opens and the phenylalanine closes a CDR3 of 16 amino acids. The kept DNA is CDR3 alone, 48 bases in frame from the first base. A MiSeq instrument was used for deep resolution sequencing, which targeted depths ranging from 1 in 1 million up to 1 in 200,000 T cells, with coverage averaging 10x for each clonotype. The immunoSEQ hsTCRB Kit was used to generate the TCR beta libraries. As for how the authors treated the data: The data were analyzed with ImmunoSEQ Analyzer and ImmunoSEQ Data Assistant, and V, D and J gene assignments followed IMGT definitions. Clonality, with values ranging from 0 to 1, was calculated as one minus the normalized Shannon entropy of productive rearrangement frequencies. Only overrepresented clonotypes making up at least 0.05% of each patient's repertoire were included in the public clonotype analysis. Roughly 13 repertoires from age-matched healthy donors, obtained from immuneACCESS, served as clonality controls. In its TCRdb copy, this immuneACCESS table keeps in-frame sequences only and misses some clones. Where compared with another copy, unresolved V genes explain less than half of these, and the others have no known cause. That table supplies the V and J calls and clone size; D and trimming were determined from the DNA. A total of about 130,000 clones appear in this sample, roughly 80% of them only once. The ten largest clones add up to about 3.5% of the sample.

Comments on this clone: Its antigen remains unidentified. Base qualities are not provided; no much larger clone lies one nucleotide away.

Paper-wide results and their limitations: Public clonotypes were rare and either contracted or stayed stable during treatment, and the rise in clonality at ibrutinib response reflected the expansion of private clonotypes. Lymph node repertoires were not examined, and the timing of sampling was not matched between patients in sustained remission and those whose disease progressed. An increase in clonality was observed at ibrutinib response, with clonality remaining stable during sustained remission and falling back toward baseline at progression. Baseline clonality exceeded that of age-matched healthy donors and correlated strongly with circulating CD8+ T-cell counts.

This clonotype was obtained from a human donor with chronic lymphocytic leukemia. Sequences were derived from PBMCs, sampled after 24 months of ibrutinib treatment. The chain links TRBV27 with TRBJ2-3; the D gene is unclear. For the CDR3, the sequence is CASSPLSRARADTQYF. At the DNA level, the sequence is TGTGCCAGCAGTCCCCTTTCAAGGGCTAGGGCAGATACGCAGTATTTT.